This TCR beta chain came from a study of blood T cell repertoires in COVID-19 (dated by TCRdb to about 2020). About the full investigation: Collaborator samples came from the United States, Italy and Spain and covered acute and convalescent phases of COVID-19. A freely available public database, intended as a resource for researchers studying the immune response to SARS-CoV-2, is where the repertoires were released. Deeply sampled blood TCRbeta repertoires from subjects exposed to, actively infected with, or recovered from COVID-19 were included in the dataset. Samples came from the ongoing ImmuneRACE study (first 160 participants) plus 1,254 subjects from 6 global collaborators. Nearly every sample came with metadata listing a de-identified subject ID, COVID-19 status, age in years and sex. The prospective study material was composed of cDNA or gDNA derived from T cells, B-cell-depleted T cells, or PBMCs. Where available, HLA class I and class II types were obtained from metadata supplied by the sample provider rather than from assay-based typing.

TCRbeta CDR3 regions were amplified from genomic DNA using the immunoSEQ Assay, a bias-controlled multiplex PCR. The authors' analysis ran thus. Nucleated cell counts per sample were estimated from amplification of reference gene primers within the assay. To quantify the absolute abundance of each unique TCRbeta CDR3 rearrangement, sequence reads were collapsed and filtered. For each sample, productive Simpson clonality was calculated as the square root of Simpson's diversity index across productive rearrangements. TCRdb took over this immuneACCESS table, retaining in-frame rearrangements with V and J assigned. Such tables are incomplete; in checked studies, under half of the missing clones stem from an unresolved V gene, and the remainder is unexplained. V and J calls and clone size are those listed in that table; D and trimming were worked out from the DNA. The sample contains 450,000 to 500,000 clones, around 85% of them found a single time. The ten top clones hold roughly 8.5% of the sample.

The CDR3 starts with the cysteine, ends with the phenylalanine, and has 14 residues. This entry keeps only the CDR3 DNA: 42 bases, framed from base 1. Per the germline V gene, ENHRY is the CDR1 and SYGVKD is the CDR2. V lost 3 bases and J lost 4 bases, and the count of bases not matched to a germline gene is 4. Study-wide findings and limitations: How much clinical and demographic metadata was included differed by source and by participant, and the metadata was provided uncurated.

Participants in the prospective study were aged 18 to 89 years, lived in approximately 26 United States geographic areas, and enrolled through a virtual design. Cohort assignment in the prospective study relied on participant-reported clinical history from a screening survey and a study questionnaire. Recovered participants in ImmuneRACE Cohort 3 were defined by two consecutive negative NP/OP PCR tests, clearance by a healthcare professional, or resolution of symptoms. Each participant in the prospective study had whole blood, serum and a nasopharyngeal or oropharyngeal swab collected by mobile phlebotomists. Over a roughly 2-month period, participants in the prospective study had the option of providing additional blood draws and questionnaires. Before DNA extraction, blood samples from the prospective study were shipped at room temperature or frozen. Turning to this clone: It lacks a known antigen. No base quality values were provided; no much bigger clone lies one nucleotide off.

Sequences were obtained from PBMCs or T cells enriched from blood (not recorded which). The V and J segments used are TRBV10-3 and TRBJ2-3, with TRBD2 matching 7 junction bases. The source of this sequence is a woman aged 60 to 75 who had recovered from COVID-19. The sequenced DNA is TGTGCCATCAGTGAAGGTGGGGGGGCAGATACGCAGTATTTT. The translation is CAISEGGGADTQYF.